This passage covers 31 T cell receptor beta chains from one sample sequenced in a study of OX40 agonist ivuxolimab in advanced cancers. Clones were sequenced by immunoSEQ multiplex PCR, and TCRdb holds only the in-frame ones, with some missing. Of about 64,000 clones listed, 85% to 90% are singletons. The specimen comprised CD4+ or CD8+ T cells sorted from blood, sampled in a trial of the OX40 agonist ivuxolimab. These receptors were collected from an adult with an advanced solid tumor such as melanoma, head and neck, liver or kidney cancer.

The chain employs TRBV2 and TRBJ2-3; 8 positions agree with TRBD2. CDR3 size: 15 residues. Trimming at V came to 7 bases and at J to 2 bases, leaving 8 bases not matched to a gene. The germline V gene encodes CDR1 SNHLY and CDR2 FYNNEI. CDR3 amino acids: CASIPTAGDTDTQYF. The CDR3 DNA is TGTGCCAGCATCCCCACAGCGGGAGACACAGATACGCAGTATTTT.

The chain couples TRBV9 to TRBJ2-1, with D hard to call. The CDR3 extends over 12 amino acids. Germline CDR1 reads SGDLS; CDR2 reads YYNGEE. Trimming took off 2 bases at V and 4 bases at J, with 4 bases between the two ends. CDR3 sequence reads: CASSVGYNEQFF. The CDR3 nucleotides are TGTGCCAGCAGCGTGGGGTACAATGAGCAGTTCTTC.

V and J are TRBV6-5 and TRBJ1-2; D may be TRBD1 (6 bases). Germline CDR1 MNHEY, CDR2 SVGAGI. V was pared by 2 bases and J by 8 bases, with 18 bases between. CDR3 length: 15 amino acids. Written as DNA, the CDR3 is TGTGCCAGCAGTTACAATCCACAGGGTCGGGTCGGCTACACCTTC. Translated, it gives CASSYNPQGRVGYTF.

The chain is built from TRBV6-1 and TRBJ2-6; unclear D gene. This CDR3 is built from 13 residues. V dropped 3 bases and J dropped 4 bases, with 4 bases sitting between them. Germline V gives CDR1 MNHNS, CDR2 SASEGT. The CDR3 protein is CASSDGGANVLTF. In DNA form, the CDR3 reads TGTGCCAGCAGTGATGGGGGGGCCAACGTCCTGACTTTC.

The chain couples TRBV9 to TRBJ2-5; 8 bases align to TRBD2. The CDR3 is made up of 16 amino acids. Losses at the gene ends were 0 bases for V and 5 bases for J; bases not matched to a gene: 9. Per germline, CDR1 SGDLS and CDR2 YYNGEE. The CDR3 DNA reads TGTGCCAGCAGCGTAGTGCCTAGCGGGCTTGACGAGACCCAGTACTTC. Translation gives CASSVVPSGLDETQYF.

This rearrangement joins TRBV6-5 to TRBJ1-4, with a weak D call TRBD1 (6 bases). Trimming removed 2 bases from V and 4 bases from J, with 11 bases in between. CDR1 and CDR2 (germline): MNHEY, SVGAGI. The CDR3 consists of 15 residues. The CDR3, as DNA: TGTGCCAGCAGTTACCGGACAGCAGTTAATGAAAAACTGTTTTTT. Amino acids: CASSYRTAVNEKLFF.

The sample holds a few counts of this clone. The chain joins TRBV27 to TRBJ1-5; D not certain. The CDR3 length is 13 residues. The ends were cut back, 5 bases at V and 2 bases at J, with 7 bases in the middle. The germline gives CDR1 MNHEY, CDR2 SMNVEV (reference sequence). The CDR3: CASSVGGNQPQHF. The CDR3 region has the DNA TGTGCCAGCAGTGTCGGTGGCAATCAGCCCCAGCATTTT.

The chain carries TRBV7-8 and TRBJ2-7; D unclear. The V end lost 3 bases, the J end lost 1 base, and 1 base lay between the germline ends. The CDR3 contains 11 residues. The germline V gene encodes CDR1 SGHVS and CDR2 FQNEAQ. CDR3 bases: TGTGCCAGCAGCTTTTCCTACGAGCAGTACTTC. Translated: CASSFSYEQYF.

The J gene is TRBJ1-2, the V gene TRBV5-1, with TRBD1 as a possible D gene (5 bases). Germline CDR1 and CDR2: SGHRS and YFSETQ. Trimming shortened V by 4 bases and J by 6 bases, and 19 bases separated the two germline ends. The CDR3 totals 15 residues. The CDR3 region has the DNA TGCGCCAGCAGCCCATTCACCCAGGGAGCGGATGGCTACACCTTC. It specifies CASSPFTQGADGYTF.

The chain is built from TRBV18 and TRBJ1-4; no firm D call. The CDR3 consists of 15 residues. With 8 bases removed from V and 8 bases from J, the gap between germline ends came to 21 bases. From germline, CDR1 is KGHSH and CDR2 LQKENI. This CDR3 reads CASLGLRGGREKLFF. CDR3 bases: TGTGCCAGCCTAGGCCTGCGTGGTGGTCGAGAAAAACTGTTTTTT.

Note on this clone: The same CDR3 can be traced to other DNA sequences in this sample. The chain joins TRBV5-1 to TRBJ2-7; TRBD2 might be the D (6 bases). Germline CDR1 SGHRS, CDR2 YFSETQ. V lost 2 bases, J lost 0 bases, and 9 bases lay in between. The CDR3 is 14 residues long. The CDR3 region is CASSFGGLSYEQYF. The CDR3 DNA follows: TGCGCCAGCAGCTTTGGAGGGCTCTCCTACGAGCAGTACTTC.

The rearrangement uses TRBV19 and TRBJ2-1; D unresolved. Trimming cost V 5 bases and J 4 bases, with 9 bases left between them. From germline, CDR1 is LNHDA and CDR2 SQIVND (reference sequence). CDR3 length: 13 residues. The CDR3, as DNA: TGTGCCAGTAGTGCCCCAGGTTACAATGAGCAGTTCTTC. Residues: CASSAPGYNEQFF.

The chain couples TRBV5-1 to TRBJ2-2; perhaps TRBD2 as D (7 bases). Looked up from germline, CDR1 is SGHRS and CDR2 is YFSETQ. The CDR3 totals 14 residues. Trimming removed 6 bases from V and 0 bases from J, with 9 bases in between. CDR3 DNA: TGCGCCAGCACGGGGGGCGCGAACACCGGGGAGCTGTTTTTT. Protein sequence: CASTGGANTGELFF.

This chain uses TRBV21-1 with TRBJ1-2; the DNA was not compared with TRBD1, the D call given in the table. TRBV21-1 is annotated as a pseudogene. This CDR3 has 15 residues. The CDR3 DNA sequence: TGTGCCAGCAGCAAACGTAGGACAGCTAACTATGGCTACACCTTC. Translation: CASSKRRTANYGYTF.

The chain combines TRBV11-3 with TRBJ2-7; TRBD1 matches 7 bases. Losses at the gene ends were 1 base for V and 2 bases for J; bases not matched to a gene: 8. Germline V CDR1 and CDR2: SGHNT, YENEEA. The CDR3 length is 16 residues. CDR3 coding DNA: TGTGCCAGCAGCTTAGGGGTACTGGACAGGACCTACGAGCAGTACTTC. Protein product: CASSLGVLDRTYEQYF.

The rearrangement uses TRBV7-6 and TRBJ2-1; D ambiguous. Trimming left V 0 bases short and J 2 bases short, with 5 bases between. CDR3 length equals 14 residues. Germline-derived CDR1 and CDR2 are SGHVS and FNYEAQ. CDR3 loop: CASSLAGTYNEQFF. The CDR3 nucleotides read TGTGCCAGCAGCTTAGCGGGAACCTACAATGAGCAGTTCTTC.

This clone occurred once. The genes are TRBV7-3 and TRBJ2-6; D uncertain. The CDR3 extends over 15 amino acids. Germline V gene data show CDR1 as SGHTA and CDR2 as FQGTGA. V was cut by 0 bases and J by 1 base, with 4 bases left in between. The CDR3: CASSLTQSGANVLTF. The CDR3 region has the DNA TGTGCCAGCAGCTTAACACAGTCTGGGGCCAACGTCCTGACTTTC.

This chain uses TRBV5-4 with TRBJ2-1; perhaps TRBD2 as D (5 bases). CDR3 length: 16 residues. CDR1 is SGHNT and CDR2 is YYREEE in the germline V gene (reference sequence). V shed 6 bases and J shed 3 bases, with 19 bases lying between them. The CDR3 sequence is CASTPRGDSGYNEQFF. For the CDR3, the DNA is TGTGCCAGCACCCCACGGGGTGATAGTGGCTACAATGAGCAGTTCTTC.

A remark on this clone: Different DNA sequences within this sample yield the same CDR3. The V and J genes are TRBV27 and TRBJ2-1; D unclear. The CDR3 has 13 residues. The V end was cut by 3 bases, the J end by 4 bases, with 7 bases between. The germline V gene encodes CDR1 MNHEY and CDR2 SMNVEV (reference sequence). In nucleotides, the CDR3 is TGTGCCAGCAGTTTGGCAGGTTACAATGAGCAGTTCTTC. Protein product: CASSLAGYNEQFF.

Concerning this clone: This could be a read error, since a much larger clone is one nucleotide away. The V and J genes are TRBV9 and TRBJ2-2, with TRBD1 matching over 9 bases. The CDR3 totals 14 residues. J gave up 1 base and V 5 bases, and 0 bases lay outside the gene matches. Germline V gives CDR1 SGDLS, CDR2 YYNGEE. The CDR3 spells CASRGQGNTGELFF. CDR3 DNA sequence: TGTGCCAGCAGGGGACAGGGGAACACCGGGGAGCTGTTTTTT. The whole variable domain, remainder taken from reference TRBV9 and TRBJ2-2, is DSGVTQTPKHLITATGQRVTLRCSPRSGDLSVYWYQQSLDQGLQFLIQYYNGEERAKGNILERFSAQQFPDLHSELNLSSLELGDSALYFCASRGQGNTGELFFGEGSRLTVL.

The rearrangement joins TRBV14 to TRBJ2-1, with 10 nucleotides matching TRBD2. The CDR3 is made up of 14 amino acids. CDR1 is SGHDN, CDR2 FVKESK, per germline. J was trimmed by 5 bases and V by 4 bases; bases with no gene match: 2. As DNA, the CDR3 is TGTGCCAGCAGCCCTAGCGGGAGCCACAATGAGCAGTTCTTC. This gives the protein CASSPSGSHNEQFF.

The CDR3 coding sequence is TGTGCCAGCAGTTTAAATGGTGGCACTGAAGCTTTCTTT. Amino acid sequence: CASSLNGGTEAFF. V usage is TRBV27 and J usage is TRBJ1-1; no firm D call. V was clipped by 2 bases and J by 4 bases, with 8 bases between them. In germline, CDR1 is MNHEY, CDR2 SMNVEV (reference sequence). The CDR3 is 13 residues long.

V usage is TRBV27 and J usage is TRBJ1-6; 9 nucleotides agree with TRBD1. With V trimmed by 7 bases and J by 8 bases, 6 bases remained unmatched. This CDR3 region has 14 residues. Germline V gene data show CDR1 as MNHEY and CDR2 as SMNVEV (reference sequence). The CDR3 bases are TGTGCCAGCACCACAGGGGGCGTCGATTCACCCCTCCACTTT. It yields the protein CASTTGGVDSPLHF.

The table lists this clone with a count of one. V and J are TRBV28 and TRBJ2-7; no clear D. The CDR3 extends over 14 amino acids. Trimming stripped 4 bases from V and 0 bases from J, with 10 bases between. The germline gives CDR1 MDHEN, CDR2 SYDVKM. The CDR3 DNA is TGTGCCAGCAGTTCAAGAGAAGCCTCCTACGAGCAGTACTTC. It yields the protein CASSSREASYEQYF.

The chain has TRBV6-5 and TRBJ2-5; possibly TRBD2 for D (6 bases). Germline CDR1 and CDR2: MNHEY and SVGAGI. The CDR3 contains 13 residues. Trimming cost V 4 bases and J 5 bases, with 11 bases left between them. The CDR3 DNA reads TGTGCCAGCAGTTGGAGGGGATCGGAGACCCAGTACTTC. Encoded protein: CASSWRGSETQYF.

This clone ranks as medium-sized. The V call is TRBV29-1, the J call TRBJ2-7; no firm D call. V lost 4 bases and J lost 5, with 6 bases in between. The germline V gene has CDR1 SQVTM and CDR2 ANQGSEA. This CDR3 is 10 amino acids long. The chain's CDR3 is CSVVVDEQYF. The DNA for the CDR3 is TGCAGCGTTGTGGTGGACGAGCAGTACTTC.

This clone turned up a few times. The V and J genes are TRBV4-2 and TRBJ1-5, with D maybe TRBD1 (6 bases). Trimming removed 1 base at V and 2 bases at J, with 12 bases between. This CDR3 has 16 amino acids. CDR1 is LGHNA, CDR2 YNFKEQ, per germline. CDR3 DNA: TGTGCCAGCAGCCAAGCAACAGGGATGGGCAATCAGCCCCAGCATTTT. The encoded protein is CASSQATGMGNQPQHF.

The chain is built from TRBV6-5 and TRBJ2-7; TRBD1 matches at 10 bases. Trimming took 0 bases from V and 3 from J; bases not matched to a gene: 5. CDR3 size: 16 residues. Germline V gives CDR1 MNHEY, CDR2 SVGAGI. CDR3 in DNA: TGTGCCAGCAGTTACTCCCCGGGGACAGGGGTCTACGAGCAGTACTTC. It is translated as CASSYSPGTGVYEQYF.

The chain uses TRBV7-9 and TRBJ1-5, with D maybe TRBD1 (5 bases). The CDR3 consists of 14 residues. Trimming stripped 5 bases from V and 4 bases from J, with 12 bases between. CDR1 SEHNR and CDR2 FQNEAQ come from the germline V gene (reference sequence). The CDR3, as DNA: TGTGCCAGCAGCCAGGGATTAGAAAATCAGCCCCAGCATTTT. This codes for CASSQGLENQPQHF.

This clone was recorded only once. The chain couples TRBV6-5 to TRBJ1-5, with D possibly matching TRBD1 (5 bases). V lost 6 bases, J lost 3 bases, and 12 bases lay in between. This CDR3 is 14 amino acids long. From germline, CDR1 is MNHEY and CDR2 SVGAGI. The CDR3 nucleotides read TGTGCCAGCAGAGCCGACAGTTCCAATCAGCCCCAGCATTTT. It codes for CASRADSSNQPQHF.

This chain links TRBV15 with TRBJ1-5; perhaps TRBD1 as D (5 bases). CDR3 length equals 13 residues. With 3 bases removed from V and 4 bases from J, the gap between germline ends came to 7 bases. Per the germline V gene, CDR1 is LNHNV and CDR2 is YYDKDF (reference sequence). The CDR3 is CATSSDRNQPQHF. CDR3 bases: TGTGCCACCAGCAGCGACAGAAATCAGCCCCAGCATTTT.